This T cell receptor (beta chain) appears in the sequencing data of a study of T cell repertoires in cytomegalovirus infection. Across the study: Well-studied HLA-B-restricted epitopes and recently identified HLA-C-restricted epitopes of CMV were both used in the study. Both CMV infection and a matching HLA type were indicated by public TCR beta signatures.

CDR3 size: 15 residues. Germline V lookup: CDR1 SGHTA, CDR2 FQGNSA. V lost 5 bases to trimming and J lost 7 bases, with 20 bases between them. TCRdb re-analysed the reads in MiXCR, keeping a single row per CDR3 protein. This sample has a few hundred thousand distinct CDR3 sequences, with 40% found just once. Notes on this clonotype: As yet, its antigen is unknown.

The clonotype originates from a human donor in good health (CMV status not recorded). Some clones in this sample may be carry-over from other donors' samples. The chain combines TRBV7-2 with TRBJ1-1, with D unresolved. The sample was cultured PBMCs, taken from culture after CMV antigen stimulation. CDR3: CASSILRVPPIEAFF. CDR3 sequence (DNA): TGTGCCAGCAGCATCCTCCGGGTCCCCCCTATTGAAGCTTTCTTT. Together with reference TRBV7-2 and TRBJ1-1, the CDR3 gives the full variable domain: GAGVSQSPSNKVTEKGKDVELRCDPISGHTALYWYRQSLGQGLEFLIYFQGNSAPDKSGLPSDRFSAERTGGSVSTLTIQRTQQEDSAVYLCASSILRVPPIEAFFGQGTRLTVV.